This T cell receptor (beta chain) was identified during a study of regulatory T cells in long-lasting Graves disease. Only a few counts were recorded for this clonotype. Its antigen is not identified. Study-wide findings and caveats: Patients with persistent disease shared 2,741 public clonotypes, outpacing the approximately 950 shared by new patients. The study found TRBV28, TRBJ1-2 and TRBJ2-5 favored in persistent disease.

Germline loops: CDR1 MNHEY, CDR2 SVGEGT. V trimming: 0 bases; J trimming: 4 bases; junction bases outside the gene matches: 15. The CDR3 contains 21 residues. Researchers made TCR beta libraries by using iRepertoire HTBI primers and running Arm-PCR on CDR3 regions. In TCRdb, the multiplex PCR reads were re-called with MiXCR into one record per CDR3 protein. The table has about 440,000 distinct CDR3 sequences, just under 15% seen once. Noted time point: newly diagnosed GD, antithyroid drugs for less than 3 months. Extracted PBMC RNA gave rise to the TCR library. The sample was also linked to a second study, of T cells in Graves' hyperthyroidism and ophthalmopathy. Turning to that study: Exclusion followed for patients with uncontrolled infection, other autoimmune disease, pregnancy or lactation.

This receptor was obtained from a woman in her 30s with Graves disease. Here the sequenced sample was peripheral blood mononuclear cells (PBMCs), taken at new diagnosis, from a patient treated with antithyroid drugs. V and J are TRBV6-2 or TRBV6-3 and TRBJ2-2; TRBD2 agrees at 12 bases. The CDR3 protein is CASSYSLELAGGNLGTGELFF. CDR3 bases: TGTGCCAGCAGTTACTCGTTAGAACTAGCGGGAGGCAATTTGGGCACCGGGGAGCTGTTTTTT.